The clone carrying this TCR beta chain was picked up a small number of times. The antigen is not known. The CDR3 covers 16 residues. The germline V gene has CDR1 MNHNY and CDR2 SVGAGI (reference sequence). Trimming took off 2 bases at V and 0 bases at J, with 13 bases between the two ends. This sample is part of a study of T cell repertoires in cytomegalovirus infection. On the study more broadly: Recently identified HLA-C-restricted and well-studied HLA-B-restricted CMV epitopes were used. An indication of both CMV infection and matching HLA type came from public TCR beta signatures. General study results and limits: The response measured ex vivo was dominated by TCR beta clonotypes (HLA-C-restricted and CMV-specific). Cumulative frequency (of public TCR beta family members) identified carriers of CMV plus the relevant HLA.

TCRdb re-analysed the reads in MiXCR, keeping a single row per CDR3 protein. The repertoire consists of fewer than 850,000 distinct CDR3 sequences, with about 29% occurring once and the leading ten covering over 10%. The sequencing here drew on cultured CD8+ T cells from PBMCs, taken from culture after CMV antigen stimulation. The chain links TRBV6-6 to TRBJ1-1; no reliable D call. The source is a human donor in good health (CMV status not recorded). Some clones in this sample may be carry-over from other donors' samples. The chain's CDR3 is CASSYVVRAMNTEAFF. In DNA, the CDR3 is TGTGCCAGCAGTTACGTTGTTAGGGCTATGAACACTGAAGCTTTCTTT.